Listed below are T cell receptor beta chains from one sample, sequenced in a study of blood T cell repertoires in COVID-19. Sequencing was performed with immunoSEQ multiplex PCR; in TCRdb, only in-frame clones are kept and a portion is missing. Here the sample spans about 130,000 clones, about 79% being singletons. The material sequenced was PBMCs or T cells enriched from blood (not recorded which). Source of these receptors: a man aged 50 to 59 who had recovered from COVID-19. Both conserved end residues are part of each CDR3. A D gene is named only where the DNA matches it firmly. Clone sizes are given selectively: once, few, many, or a class where the clone is expanded.

cdr3_nt,cdr3_aa,d_call,v_call,j_call,clone_size
TGTGCCAGCAGCTTAGCGGGGACAGGGGCCGGGGAGCTGTTTTTT,CASSLAGTGAGELFF,TRBD1,TRBV7-9,TRBJ2-2,.
TGTGCCAGCAGCTTTGAGTCCGGGAACTATGGCTACACCTTC,CASSFESGNYGYTF,.,TRBV7-9,TRBJ1-2,.
TGTGCCAGCAGTTACGGGGACTACCGGGCAGATACGCAGTATTTT,CASSYGDYRADTQYF,TRBD2,TRBV6-2/TRBV6-3,TRBJ2-3,.
TGTGCCAGCAGTCCAGAGGACAGGTACAATGAGCAGTTCTTC,CASSPEDRYNEQFF,TRBD1,TRBV6-2/TRBV6-3,TRBJ2-1,.
TGTGCCAGCAGTTACGGGAGTTGGTACACCTTC,CASSYGSWYTF,.,TRBV6-2/TRBV6-3,TRBJ1-2,.
TGTGCCAGCAGCTTAGAAAGTACAGCGGGGTATGGCTACACCTTC,CASSLESTAGYGYTF,.,TRBV7-2,TRBJ1-2,.
TGTGCCAGCAGTTATCATAGGCAGGGGGTGACTGGGGCCAACGTCCTGACTTTC,CASSYHRQGVTGANVLTF,TRBD1,TRBV6-2/TRBV6-3,TRBJ2-6,.
TGTGCCAGCAGCTTCAGGGGGCGGGCAGCTTTCTTT,CASSFRGRAAFF,TRBD1,TRBV11-2,TRBJ1-1,.
TGTGCCAGCAGCCCGACAGGCCCACTCACTGAAGCTTTCTTT,CASSPTGPLTEAFF,.,TRBV7-3,TRBJ1-1,.
TGTGCCAGCAGCCCTCGGCGGGGGTACCAAGAGACCCAGTACTTC,CASSPRRGYQETQYF,TRBD2,TRBV14,TRBJ2-5,few
TGTGCCAGCAGCAGACAAGGACAGGTCCTCGGGCTGTTTTTT,CASSRQGQVLGLFF,TRBD1,TRBV6-5,TRBJ2-2,.
TGCGCCAGCAGCCAAGATATCGACAGGGCCCCGACCCAGTACTTC,CASSQDIDRAPTQYF,TRBD1,TRBV4-3,TRBJ2-5,.
TGTGCCAGCAGTTACGGGGCAGTGAACACTGAAGCTTTCTTT,CASSYGAVNTEAFF,.,TRBV6-6,TRBJ1-1,.
TGTGCCAGCTCACCTCCTCAACCGGGACAGGGCTACGAGCAGTACTTC,CASSPPQPGQGYEQYF,TRBD1,TRBV18,TRBJ2-7,.
TGCGCCAGCAGCTCCGGACAGGGGATCTGGGATGGCTACACCTTC,CASSSGQGIWDGYTF,TRBD1,TRBV5-1,TRBJ1-2,.
TGTGCCAGCAGCCAAGGCGGTGCAGGGCAGCCCCAGCATTTT,CASSQGGAGQPQHF,.,TRBV3-1/TRBV3-2,TRBJ1-5,.
TGTGCCAGCAGCTCGAAGGGGCGACAGGGGACTAGCAATCAGCCCCAGCATTTT,CASSSKGRQGTSNQPQHF,TRBD1,TRBV7-8,TRBJ1-5,few
TGTGCCATTTCGGCAGGGGCCGATGAGCAGTTCTTC,CAISAGADEQFF,.,TRBV6-1,TRBJ2-1,.
TGTGCCAGAAGCCAGACCCCATCTTCCACTACAAGAAACACAGATACGCAGTATTTT,CARSQTPSSTTRNTDTQYF,.,TRBV5-3,TRBJ2-3,.
TGTGCCAGCAGTCCCGCGGGGGGTAGATACAATGAGCAGTTCTTC,CASSPAGGRYNEQFF,TRBD2,TRBV28,TRBJ2-1,.
TGTGCCAGCAGCGCCGGAGGGGGCACGGGCAATCAGCCCCAGCATTTT,CASSAGGGTGNQPQHF,TRBD1,TRBV9,TRBJ1-5,.
TGTGCCAGTAGTATTACGGTCTTGTTCAATGAGCAGTTCTTC,CASSITVLFNEQFF,.,TRBV19,TRBJ2-1,.
TGCGCCAGCAGCCAAGGCGCAGGTCATAATTCACCCCTCCACTTT,CASSQGAGHNSPLHF,.,TRBV4-1,TRBJ1-6,.
TGTGCCAGCAGACAACTTAGCGGGGGGCCTTACGAGCAGTACTTC,CASRQLSGGPYEQYF,TRBD2,TRBV27,TRBJ2-7,few
TGTGCCAGCAGCTTCCAGACTAGCGGGGGAGGGGGTACGCAGTATTTT,CASSFQTSGGGGTQYF,TRBD2,TRBV5-4,TRBJ2-3,once
TGTGCCAGCAGCTCCGAAAAGGGGTCTCAGTACTTC,CASSSEKGSQYF,.,TRBV7-9,TRBJ2-5,.
TGTGCCAGCAGCCAAAAAAGCCAGGGTGGAAGCTCCTATAATTCACCCCTCCACTTT,CASSQKSQGGSSYNSPLHF,.,TRBV14,TRBJ1-6,once
TGTGCCAGCAGCTTAGAGGGGACAGGGGGTACCTACGAGCAGTACTTC,CASSLEGTGGTYEQYF,TRBD1,TRBV7-6,TRBJ2-7,.